The clone carrying this TCR beta chain appeared a single time. The sample comes from a study of glioma-infiltrating T cells after dendritic cell vaccination. Selection required adequate fresh-frozen tumor tissue plus more than two years' survival data. Trimming stripped 2 bases from V and 2 bases from J, with 12 bases between. Germline-derived CDR1 and CDR2 are MNHEY and SVGAGI. The CDR3 contains 15 residues. The table came from immunoSEQ multiplex PCR; TCRdb's copy has only in-frame clones and leaves some out. The sample includes some 70,000 clones, about four fifths of them seen just once. The V gene is TRBV6-5, the J gene TRBJ2-5; tentatively, D is TRBD2 (5 bases). The receptor comes from a human donor with glioblastoma. The sequenced sample was blood, obtained before dendritic cell vaccination. CDR3 region: CASSYRADYQETQYF. DNA for the CDR3: TGTGCCAGCAGTTACCGGGCCGACTATCAAGAGACCCAGTACTTC.